This T cell receptor (beta chain) appears in the sequencing data of a study of shared clonotypes between healthy human individuals. On the study more broadly: There were three CD4 naive, three CD4 memory, two CD8 naive and one CD8 memory plates per donor.

Trimming took off 10 bases at V and 0 bases at J, with 16 bases between the two ends. CDR1 MDHEN and CDR2 SYDVKM come from the germline V gene. The CDR3 runs 15 residues. Study findings and constraints: Estimated richness was generally greater in naive than memory subsets.

This clone has a single count. As yet, its antigen is unknown. CD45RO-negative CD8 cells positively selected for CCR7 made up the naive population, which excluded terminally differentiated effector memory CD45RA+ cells. The DNA input per sorted-subset replicate PCR was 150 to 200 ng, corresponding to around 28,000 T cell genomes. Per the study methods: As immunoSEQ supplied junction-only sequences (without quality scores), filtering differed. Some clones are missing from TCRdb's copy, which holds only in-frame ones; the method was immunoSEQ multiplex PCR. V, J and clone size derive from that table, while D and trimming were established from the DNA sequence. The repertoire has about 610,000 clones, approximately 96% of them found once; the top ten carry roughly 0.1%.

The origin of this receptor is a woman in her twenties or thirties in good health. The sequencing input was naive CD8+ T cells sorted from blood. This chain connects TRBV28 to TRBJ1-3, with D perhaps TRBD1 (6 bases). The DNA of the CDR3 is TGTGCCACCACGAATCAGGGGAGCTCTGGAAACACCATATATTTT. Protein: CATTNQGSSGNTIYF.